This TCR beta chain was sequenced for a study of T cell changes during pregnancy in multiple sclerosis. Germline V lookup: CDR1 LNHDA, CDR2 SQIVND (reference sequence). This CDR3 comprises 11 residues. Trimming removed 5 bases at V and 9 bases at J, with 8 bases between. Sequencing used immunoSEQ multiplex PCR; TCRdb keeps in-frame clones, though not all of them. Here the sample spans roughly 42,000 clones, 88% being singletons. The receptor's source is a female donor with multiple sclerosis, enrolled in a pregnancy study. The sequences come from CD4+ T cells from peripheral blood mononuclear cells, collected in the second trimester of pregnancy. The gene calls are TRBV19 and TRBJ2-1; D is unclear. The CDR3, as DNA: TGTGCCAGTAGTGCTCGCGGTGAGCAGTTCTTC. Protein: CASSARGEQFF. Full variable domain (rest looked up from reference TRBV19 and TRBJ2-1): DGGITQSPKYLFRKEGQNVTLSCEQNLNHDAMYWYRQDPGQGLRLIYYSQIVNDFQKGDIAEGYSVSREKKESFPLTVTSAQKNPTAFYLCASSARGEQFFGPGTRLTVL.